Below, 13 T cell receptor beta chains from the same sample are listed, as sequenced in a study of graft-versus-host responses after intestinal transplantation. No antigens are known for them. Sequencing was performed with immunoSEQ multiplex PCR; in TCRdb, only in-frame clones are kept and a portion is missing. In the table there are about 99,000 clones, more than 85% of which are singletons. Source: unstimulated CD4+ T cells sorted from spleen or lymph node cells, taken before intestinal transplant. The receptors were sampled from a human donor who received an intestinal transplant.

The CDR3 DNA sequence: TGTGCCAGCAGTGCCCCGGACACCTACGAGCAGTACTTC. It translates to CASSAPDTYEQYF. V is TRBV28 and J is TRBJ2-7; possible D gene TRBD1, 5 bases. CDR3 length: 13 amino acids. V was clipped by 5 bases and J by 2 bases, with 10 bases between them. Germline values: CDR1 MDHEN, CDR2 SYDVKM.

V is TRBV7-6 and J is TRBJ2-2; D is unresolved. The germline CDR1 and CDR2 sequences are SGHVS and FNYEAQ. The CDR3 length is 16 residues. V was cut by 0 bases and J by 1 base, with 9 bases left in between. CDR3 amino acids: CASSLAPSENTGELFF. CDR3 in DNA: TGTGCCAGCAGCTTAGCGCCGTCAGAGAACACCGGGGAGCTGTTTTTT.

The CDR3 loop is CAWSHPGLGANYGYTF. CDR3 nucleotide sequence: TGTGCCTGGAGTCACCCGGGGTTGGGGGCTAACTATGGCTACACCTTC. V gene TRBV30 combines with J gene TRBJ1-2; D may be TRBD1 (5 bases). Germline values: CDR1 GTSNPN, CDR2 SVGIG (reference sequence). The V gene lost 2 bases and the J gene lost 0 bases, with 16 bases spanning the gap. The CDR3 totals 16 residues.

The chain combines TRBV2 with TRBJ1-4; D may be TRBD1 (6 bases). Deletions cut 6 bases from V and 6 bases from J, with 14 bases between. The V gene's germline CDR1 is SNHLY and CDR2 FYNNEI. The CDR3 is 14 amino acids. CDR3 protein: CASSFTGIYEKLFF. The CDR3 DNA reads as TGTGCCAGCAGCTTCACAGGGATCTATGAAAAACTGTTTTTT.

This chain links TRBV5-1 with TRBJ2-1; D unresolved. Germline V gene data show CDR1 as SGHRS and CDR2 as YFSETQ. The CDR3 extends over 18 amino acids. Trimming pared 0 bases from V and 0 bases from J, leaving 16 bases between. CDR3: CASSLELKTLSSYNEQFF. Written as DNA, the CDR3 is TGCGCCAGCAGCTTGGAATTGAAGACCCTGAGCTCCTACAATGAGCAGTTCTTC.

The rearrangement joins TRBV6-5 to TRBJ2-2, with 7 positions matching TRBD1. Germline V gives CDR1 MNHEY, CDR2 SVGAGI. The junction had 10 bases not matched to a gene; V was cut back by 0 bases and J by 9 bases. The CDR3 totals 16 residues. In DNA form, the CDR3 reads TGTGCCAGCAGTTACTCGACGGGTACAGGGGCCCGGGAGCTGTTTTTT. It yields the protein CASSYSTGTGARELFF.

DNA of the CDR3: TGCGCCAGTCAGGTTGACCCGACTAGCGGAGATTACGAGCAGTACTTC. Translation: CASQVDPTSGDYEQYF. The chain recombines TRBV5-1 with TRBJ2-7; 9 bases are shared with TRBD2. Per germline, CDR1 SGHRS and CDR2 YFSETQ. V gave up 8 bases and J gave up 4 bases; unmatched junction bases: 16. The CDR3 loop spans 16 amino acids.

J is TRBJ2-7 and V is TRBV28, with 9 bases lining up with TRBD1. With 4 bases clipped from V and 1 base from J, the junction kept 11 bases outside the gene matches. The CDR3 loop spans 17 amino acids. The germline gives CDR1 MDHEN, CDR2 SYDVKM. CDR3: CASSYRTGARMSYEQYF. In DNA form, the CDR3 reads TGTGCCAGCAGTTATAGGACAGGGGCCAGAATGTCCTACGAGCAGTACTTC.

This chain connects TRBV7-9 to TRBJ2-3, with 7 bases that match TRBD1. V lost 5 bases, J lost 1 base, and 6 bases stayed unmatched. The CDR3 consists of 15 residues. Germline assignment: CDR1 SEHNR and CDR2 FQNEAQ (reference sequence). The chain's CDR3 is CASSLWGTGTDTQYF. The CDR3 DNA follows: TGTGCCAGCAGCCTATGGGGGACAGGCACAGATACGCAGTATTTT. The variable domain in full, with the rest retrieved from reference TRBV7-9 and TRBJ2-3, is DTGVSQNPRHKITKRGQNVTFRCDPISEHNRLYWYRQTLGQGPEFLTYFQNEAQLEKSRLLSDRFSAERPKGSFSTLEIQRTEQGDSAMYLCASSLWGTGTDTQYFGPGTRLTVL.

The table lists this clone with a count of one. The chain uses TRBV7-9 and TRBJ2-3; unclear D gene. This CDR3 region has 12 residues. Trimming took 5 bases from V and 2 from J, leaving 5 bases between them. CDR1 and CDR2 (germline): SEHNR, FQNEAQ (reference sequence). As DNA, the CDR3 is TGTGCCAGCAGCGAGGACACAGATACGCAGTATTTT. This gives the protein CASSEDTDTQYF.

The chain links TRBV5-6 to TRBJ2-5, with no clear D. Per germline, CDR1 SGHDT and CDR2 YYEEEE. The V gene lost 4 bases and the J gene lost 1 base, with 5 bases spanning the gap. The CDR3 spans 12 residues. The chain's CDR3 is CASSDSQETQYF. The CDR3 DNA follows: TGTGCCAGCAGCGACTCCCAAGAGACCCAGTACTTC.

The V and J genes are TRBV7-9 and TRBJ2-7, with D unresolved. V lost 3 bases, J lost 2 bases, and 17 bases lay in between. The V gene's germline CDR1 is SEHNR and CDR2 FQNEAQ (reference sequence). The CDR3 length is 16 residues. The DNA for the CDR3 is TGTGCCAGCAGCTTTTGGTTGGCGGATGCGGCCTACGAGCAGTACTTC. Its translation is CASSFWLADAAYEQYF.

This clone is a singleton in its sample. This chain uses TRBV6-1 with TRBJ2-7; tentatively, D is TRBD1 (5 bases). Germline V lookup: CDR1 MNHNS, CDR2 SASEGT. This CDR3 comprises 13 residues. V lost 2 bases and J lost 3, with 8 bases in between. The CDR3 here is CASSERQFYEQYF. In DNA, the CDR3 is TGTGCCAGCAGTGAACGACAGTTCTACGAGCAGTACTTC.